Below are 5 T cell receptor beta chains sequenced from a single sample in a study of siplizumab effects on memory and regulatory T cells. Clones were sequenced by immunoSEQ multiplex PCR, and TCRdb holds only the in-frame ones, with some missing. The table records some 100,000 clones, about 94% of them present only once. The specimen was non-Treg CD4+ T cells sorted from blood. These receptors were collected from a human donor in good health.

In nucleotides, the CDR3 is TGTGCCAGCAGCTTAGCCTCGGGGGGAGGAAATGGCTACACCTTC. This sequence encodes CASSLASGGGNGYTF. The genes are TRBV11-2 and TRBJ1-2, with TRBD1 as a possible D gene (5 bases). This CDR3 spans 15 amino acids. Trimming removed 1 base from V and 6 bases from J, with 15 bases in between. CDR1 SGHAT and CDR2 FQNNGV come from the germline V gene.

V usage is TRBV28 and J usage is TRBJ2-7; D is perhaps TRBD1 or TRBD2 (6 bases each). Germline V gives CDR1 MDHEN, CDR2 SYDVKM. CDR3 length: 16 residues. V shed 6 bases and J shed 0 bases, with 18 bases lying between them. The CDR3 sequence is CASSRGTKWNSYEQYF. The CDR3 DNA sequence: TGTGCCAGCAGCCGGGGGACAAAGTGGAACTCCTACGAGCAGTACTTC.

This chain uses TRBV19 with TRBJ2-7; D gene uncertain. The V end lost 1 base, the J end lost 1 base, and 5 bases lay between the germline ends. The CDR3 totals 13 residues. CDR1 is LNHDA and CDR2 is SQIVND in the germline V gene (reference sequence). CDR3 sequence: CASSIARSYEQYF. CDR3 bases: TGTGCCAGTAGTATAGCCAGGTCCTACGAGCAGTACTTC.

This rearrangement joins TRBV18 to TRBJ1-4; weak D call: TRBD1 (5 bases). The CDR3 runs 15 residues. The V end was cut by 5 bases, the J end by 4 bases, with 14 bases between. Germline V CDR1 and CDR2: KGHSH, LQKENI. The CDR3 DNA follows: TGTGCCAGCTCAAGCCAGACAGCGCTTAATGAAAAACTGTTTTTT. It codes for CASSSQTALNEKLFF. The complete variable domain, with remaining parts taken from reference TRBV18 and TRBJ1-4, reads NAGVMQNPRHLVRRRGQEARLRCSPMKGHSHVYWYRQLPEEGLKFMVYLQKENIIDESGMPKERFSAEFPKEGPSILRIQQVVRGDSAAYFCASSSQTALNEKLFFGSGTQLSVL.

The V call is TRBV10-2, the J call TRBJ2-3; D possibly corresponds to TRBD1 (5 bases). Trimming pared 7 bases from V and 6 bases from J, leaving 11 bases between. The CDR3 extends over 12 amino acids. CDR1 and CDR2 from the germline V gene are WSHSY and SAAADI. The CDR3 sequence is CASTQAGDTQYF. The CDR3 DNA is TGCGCCAGCACCCAGGCAGGGGATACGCAGTATTTT.